The 23 T cell receptor beta chains listed next were all sequenced from one sample in a study of cytomegalovirus exposure and HLA in healthy donors. Method: immunoSEQ multiplex PCR; TCRdb's copy keeps in-frame clones and lacks some. The sample has tens of thousands of clones, over 85% seen once. The sample comprised PBMCs. The receptors shown here come from a woman in her 30s in good health and CMV-seronegative.

The V call is TRBV6-5, the J call TRBJ1-1; D remains unclear. This CDR3 comprises 15 residues. Germline V gene data show CDR1 as MNHEY and CDR2 as SVGAGI. Trimming took off 5 bases at V and 1 base at J, with 14 bases between the two ends. CDR3 region: CASSARLGGNTEAFF. CDR3 nucleotides: TGTGCCAGCAGTGCACGACTCGGTGGGAACACTGAAGCTTTCTTT.

The CDR3 protein is CASSLRTGRGEKLFF. In nucleotides, the CDR3 is TGCGCCAGCAGCTTAAGGACAGGGCGGGGCGAAAAACTGTTTTTT. The rearrangement joins TRBV5-1 to TRBJ1-4; TRBD1 aligns across 8 bases. The CDR3 totals 15 residues. Looked up from germline, CDR1 is SGHRS and CDR2 is YFSETQ. Unmatched junction bases numbered 8, after V lost 2 bases and J lost 8 bases.

This sequence joins TRBV4-1 and TRBJ2-2, with a tentative D call TRBD1 (8 bases). Germline CDR1 MGHRA, CDR2 YSYEKL. The ends were cut back, 1 base at V and 4 bases at J, with 19 bases in the middle. The CDR3 totals 18 residues. This CDR3 is CASSQGRGPGGFTGELFF. For the CDR3, the DNA is TGCGCCAGCAGCCAAGGCAGGGGGCCGGGGGGATTCACCGGGGAGCTGTTTTTT.

This rearrangement joins TRBV29-1 to TRBJ2-7, with TRBD2 identical over 7 bases. With 5 bases clipped from V and 1 base from J, the junction kept 11 bases outside the gene matches. CDR3 length: 15 residues. Germline assignment: CDR1 SQVTM and CDR2 ANQGSEA. CDR3 region: CSVSYLAAVSYEQYF. DNA for the CDR3: TGCAGCGTTTCGTATCTAGCGGCCGTTTCCTACGAGCAGTACTTC.

J is TRBJ1-4 and V is TRBV10-1; maybe TRBD1 (6 bases). The germline V gene has CDR1 WNHNN and CDR2 SYGVQD (reference sequence). The V end lost 3 bases, the J end lost 8 bases, and 22 bases lay between the germline ends. The CDR3 is made up of 17 amino acids. The CDR3 reads CASSDHVGAKLGEKLFF. CDR3 DNA: TGCGCCAGCAGTGACCATGTGGGGGCAAAATTGGGCGAAAAACTGTTTTTT.

This clone was seen just once. The chain uses TRBV5-1 and TRBJ2-5; D possibly corresponds to TRBD2 (5 bases). Trimming shortened V by 3 bases and J by 5 bases, and 14 bases separated the two germline ends. Germline CDR1 SGHRS, CDR2 YFSETQ. The CDR3 runs 14 residues. CDR3 amino acids: CASSSGLGMETQYF. The DNA for the CDR3 is TGCGCCAGCAGCTCAGGACTGGGGATGGAGACCCAGTACTTC.

Comments on this clone: Within the sample, other DNA sequences also encode this same CDR3. The V and J genes are TRBV9 and TRBJ1-3; TRBD1 agrees at 7 bases. Looked up from germline, CDR1 is SGDLS and CDR2 is YYNGEE. V lost 0 bases and J lost 0; bases outside the gene matches: 6. This CDR3 region has 17 residues. This chain's CDR3 is CASSVGAGGNSGNTIYF. CDR3 nucleotides: TGTGCCAGCAGCGTAGGGGCAGGGGGTAACTCTGGAAACACCATATATTTT.

The rearrangement joins TRBV28 to TRBJ2-3; TRBD2 matches 7 bases. The CDR3 covers 14 residues. Unmatched junction bases numbered 5, after V lost 3 bases and J lost 5 bases. Germline assignment: CDR1 MDHEN and CDR2 SYDVKM. In nucleotides, the CDR3 is TGTGCCAGCAGTTTGGGCGGGGGTGAAGATACGCAGTATTTT. Protein product: CASSLGGGEDTQYF.

The J gene is TRBJ2-3, the V gene TRBV30; weak D call: TRBD1 (7 bases). This CDR3 has 15 residues. The ends were cut back, 0 bases at V and 1 base at J, with 11 bases in the middle. CDR1 is GTSNPN, CDR2 SVGIG, per germline (reference sequence). The CDR3 region has the DNA TGTGCCTGGAGTGTGGAGGGGGCGCGCACAGATACGCAGTATTTT. This encodes CAWSVEGARTDTQYF.

The chain links TRBV7-6 to TRBJ1-1, with unresolved D. Germline V gene lookup returns CDR1 SGHVS and CDR2 FNYEAQ. V was pared by 0 bases and J by 1 base, with 9 bases between. The length of the CDR3 is 15 residues. The CDR3 sequence is CASSLALPGNTEAFF. DNA for the CDR3: TGTGCCAGCAGCTTAGCGCTTCCGGGGAACACTGAAGCTTTCTTT. Full variable domain (rest looked up from reference TRBV7-6 and TRBJ1-1): GAGVSQSPRYKVTKRGQDVALRCDPISGHVSLYWYRQALGQGPEFLTYFNYEAQQDKSGLPNDRFSAERPEGSISTLTIQRTEQRDSAMYRCASSLALPGNTEAFFGQGTRLTVV.

The chain links TRBV6-5 to TRBJ1-3; tentative D call: TRBD1 (6 bases). Germline CDR1 is MNHEY and CDR2 is SVGAGI. Trimming removed 0 bases at V and 4 bases at J, with 10 bases between. The CDR3 runs to 15 residues. The CDR3 here is CASSYSRGLGNTIYF. Here the CDR3 DNA reads TGTGCCAGCAGTTACTCGCGGGGGCTCGGAAACACCATATATTTT.

This clone showed up just a few times. V gene TRBV7-9 combines with J gene TRBJ2-7; D possibly corresponds to TRBD1 (6 bases). The CDR3 has 13 residues. The V and J ends lost 4 bases and 1 base respectively, with 8 bases between them. The V gene's germline CDR1 is SEHNR and CDR2 FQNEAQ (reference sequence). The CDR3 is CASSSRGSYEQYF. CDR3 coding DNA: TGTGCCAGCAGCTCCAGGGGTTCCTACGAGCAGTACTTC.

V usage is TRBV11-2 and J usage is TRBJ2-2; tentative D call: TRBD1 (6 bases). This CDR3 region has 12 residues. V was shortened by 5 bases and J by 5 bases, with 6 bases between the two germline ends. CDR1 and CDR2 (germline): SGHAT, FQNNGV. This chain's CDR3 is CASSQGTGELFF. The CDR3 DNA follows: TGTGCCAGCAGCCAGGGGACCGGGGAGCTGTTTTTT.

This clone occurred a few times. The chain links TRBV7-2 to TRBJ2-7, with TRBD1 as a possible D gene (6 bases). Per the germline V gene, CDR1 is SGHTA and CDR2 is FQGNSA. The V and J ends lost 3 bases and 1 base respectively, with 10 bases between them. The CDR3 has 14 amino acids. The CDR3 bases are TGTGCCAGCAGCTTCCGACAGGTTTCCTACGAGCAGTACTTC. This sequence encodes CASSFRQVSYEQYF.

The gene calls are TRBV5-1 and TRBJ1-1; D call uncertain. Trimming pared 1 base from V and 7 bases from J, leaving 8 bases between. The germline V gene encodes CDR1 SGHRS and CDR2 YFSETQ. CDR3 size: 12 residues. The DNA of the CDR3 is TGCGCCAGCAGCTTGATGCCGAGTGAAGCTTTCTTT. Translation: CASSLMPSEAFF.

The chain links TRBV6-1 to TRBJ1-5, with D possibly matching TRBD1 (5 bases). Germline assignment: CDR1 MNHNS and CDR2 SASEGT. Deletions cut 1 base from V and 3 bases from J, with 10 bases between. This CDR3 has 15 residues. The CDR3 here is CASSEVSGANQPQHF. CDR3 in DNA: TGTGCCAGCAGTGAAGTTAGTGGGGCCAATCAGCCCCAGCATTTT.

The rearrangement links TRBV9 to TRBJ1-3; D uncertain. Germline values: CDR1 SGDLS, CDR2 YYNGEE. V lost 3 bases, J lost 1 base, and 8 bases lay in between. The CDR3 is made up of 14 amino acids. The CDR3 coding sequence is TGTGCCAGCAGCGCGGGAGTTTCTGGAAACACCATATATTTT. It specifies CASSAGVSGNTIYF.

A single count supports this clone. The chain couples TRBV7-2 to TRBJ1-2, with D hard to call. The CDR3 length is 12 residues. CDR1 SGHTA and CDR2 FQGNSA come from the germline V gene. The V end was cut by 3 bases, the J end by 5 bases, with 7 bases between. This CDR3 is CASSFEYYGYTF. CDR3 sequence (DNA): TGTGCCAGCAGCTTTGAGTATTATGGCTACACCTTC.

This chain joins TRBV7-9 and TRBJ2-3; 10 positions agree with TRBD1. The length of the CDR3 is 15 residues. CDR1 and CDR2 (germline): SEHNR, FQNEAQ (reference sequence). V was pared by 5 bases and J by 1 base, with 3 bases of the junction left unmatched. The CDR3 DNA sequence: TGTGCCAGCAGCCCCGGGACAGGGGGCACAGATACGCAGTATTTT. This gives the protein CASSPGTGGTDTQYF.

V usage is TRBV7-9 and J usage is TRBJ2-3; 14 nucleotides match TRBD2. The CDR3 length is 17 residues. With 3 bases clipped from V and 5 bases from J, the junction kept 7 bases outside the gene matches. Germline assignment: CDR1 SEHNR and CDR2 FQNEAQ (reference sequence). The CDR3 DNA follows: TGTGCCAGCAGCTTTATGGGACTAGCGGGAGTGAAAGATACGCAGTATTTT. Its translation is CASSFMGLAGVKDTQYF.

This chain links TRBV5-1 with TRBJ1-2; 7 bases map to TRBD1. The germline gives CDR1 SGHRS, CDR2 YFSETQ. Losses at the gene ends were 0 bases for V and 12 bases for J; bases not matched to a gene: 14. The CDR3 loop spans 15 amino acids. The CDR3 region has the DNA TGCGCCAGCAGCTTGGAGGGGACAGCAGGATCCCTTAACACCTTC. Translated, it gives CASSLEGTAGSLNTF.

This rearrangement joins TRBV2 to TRBJ1-5; TRBD1 matches 7 bases. Germline CDR1 reads SNHLY; CDR2 reads FYNNEI. V lost 6 bases and J lost 0; bases outside the gene matches: 14. The CDR3 has 18 residues. The CDR3 is CASSRQGAGPFSNQPQHF. Here the CDR3 DNA reads TGTGCCAGCAGCCGACAGGGTGCGGGCCCTTTTAGCAATCAGCCCCAGCATTTT.

V and J are TRBV27 and TRBJ1-2; tentatively, D is TRBD1 (5 bases). Germline V CDR1 and CDR2: MNHEY, SMNVEV (reference sequence). V dropped 3 bases and J dropped 6 bases, with 11 bases sitting between them. The CDR3 sequence is 13 residues long. DNA of the CDR3: TGTGCCAGCAGTTTTACAGGTTCGGATGGCTACACCTTC. As protein: CASSFTGSDGYTF.